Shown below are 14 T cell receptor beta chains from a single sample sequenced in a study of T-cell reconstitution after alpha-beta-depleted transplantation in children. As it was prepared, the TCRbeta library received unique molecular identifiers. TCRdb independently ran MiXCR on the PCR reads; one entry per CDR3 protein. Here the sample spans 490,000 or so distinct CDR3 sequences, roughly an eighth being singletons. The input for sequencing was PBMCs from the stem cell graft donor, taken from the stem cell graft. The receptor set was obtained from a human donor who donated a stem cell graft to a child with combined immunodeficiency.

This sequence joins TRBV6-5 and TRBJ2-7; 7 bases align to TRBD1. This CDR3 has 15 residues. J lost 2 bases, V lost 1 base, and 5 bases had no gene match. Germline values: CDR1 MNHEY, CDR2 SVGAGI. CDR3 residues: CASSYYGTETYEQYF. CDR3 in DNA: TGTGCCAGCAGTTACTACGGGACAGAGACCTACGAGCAGTACTTC.

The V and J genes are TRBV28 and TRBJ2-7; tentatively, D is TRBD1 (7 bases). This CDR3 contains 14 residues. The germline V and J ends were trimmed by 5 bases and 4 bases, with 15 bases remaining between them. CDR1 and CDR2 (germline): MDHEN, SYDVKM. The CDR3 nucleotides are TGTGCCAGCAGTCCTCTGACAGGGAGGTACGAGCAGTACTTC. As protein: CASSPLTGRYEQYF.

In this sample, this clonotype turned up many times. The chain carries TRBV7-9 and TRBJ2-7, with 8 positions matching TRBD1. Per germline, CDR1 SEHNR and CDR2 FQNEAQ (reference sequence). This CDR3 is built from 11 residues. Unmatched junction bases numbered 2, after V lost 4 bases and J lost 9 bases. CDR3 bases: TGTGCCAGCAGCTCTGGACAGGGGCAGTACTTC. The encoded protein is CASSSGQGQYF.

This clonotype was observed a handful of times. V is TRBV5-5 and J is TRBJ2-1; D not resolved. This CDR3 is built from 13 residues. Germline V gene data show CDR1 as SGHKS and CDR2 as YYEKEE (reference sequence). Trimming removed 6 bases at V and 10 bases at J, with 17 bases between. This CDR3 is CASIPDPSREQFF. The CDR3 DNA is TGTGCCAGCATCCCGGACCCATCACGCGAGCAGTTCTTC.

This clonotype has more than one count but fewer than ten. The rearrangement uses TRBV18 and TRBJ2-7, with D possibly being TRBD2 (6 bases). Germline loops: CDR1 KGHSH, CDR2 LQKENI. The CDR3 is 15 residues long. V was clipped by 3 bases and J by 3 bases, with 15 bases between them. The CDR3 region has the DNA TGTGCCAGCTCACCGATCACGGGACTTCTCTACGAGCAGTACTTC. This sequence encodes CASSPITGLLYEQYF.

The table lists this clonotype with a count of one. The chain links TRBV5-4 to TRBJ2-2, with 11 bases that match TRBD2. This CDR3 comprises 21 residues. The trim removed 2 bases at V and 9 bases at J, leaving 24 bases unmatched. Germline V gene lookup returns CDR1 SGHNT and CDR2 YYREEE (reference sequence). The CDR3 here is CASSFAPRGIELAGVMRELFF. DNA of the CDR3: TGTGCCAGCAGCTTTGCCCCCAGGGGGATCGAACTAGCGGGGGTCATGAGGGAGCTGTTTTTT. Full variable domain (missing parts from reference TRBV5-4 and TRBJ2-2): ETGVTQSPTHLIKTRGQQVTLRCSSQSGHNTVSWYQQALGQGPQFIFQYYREEENGRGNFPPRFSGLQFPNYSSELNVNALELDDSALYLCASSFAPRGIELAGVMRELFFGEGSRLTVL.

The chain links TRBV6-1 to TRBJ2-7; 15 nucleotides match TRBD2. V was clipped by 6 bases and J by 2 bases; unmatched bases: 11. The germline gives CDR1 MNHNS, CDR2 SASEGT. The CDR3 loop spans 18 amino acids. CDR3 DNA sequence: TGTGCCAGCAGCTCAACCGGGACTAGCGGGGGGACCGCCTACGAGCAGTACTTC. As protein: CASSSTGTSGGTAYEQYF.

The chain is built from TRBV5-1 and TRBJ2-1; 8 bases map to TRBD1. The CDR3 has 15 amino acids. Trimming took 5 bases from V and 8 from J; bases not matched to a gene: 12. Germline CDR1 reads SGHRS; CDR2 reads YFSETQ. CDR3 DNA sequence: TGCGCCAGCAGTTTAGATACGACAGGGGAAGATGAGCAGTTCTTC. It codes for CASSLDTTGEDEQFF.

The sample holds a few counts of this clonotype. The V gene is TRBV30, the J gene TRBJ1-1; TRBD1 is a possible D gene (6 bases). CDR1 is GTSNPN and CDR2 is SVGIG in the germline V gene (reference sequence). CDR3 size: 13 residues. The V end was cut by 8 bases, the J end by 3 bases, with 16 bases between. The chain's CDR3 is CARETGRDTEAFF. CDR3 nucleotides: TGTGCCAGAGAAACAGGGCGGGACACTGAAGCTTTCTTT.

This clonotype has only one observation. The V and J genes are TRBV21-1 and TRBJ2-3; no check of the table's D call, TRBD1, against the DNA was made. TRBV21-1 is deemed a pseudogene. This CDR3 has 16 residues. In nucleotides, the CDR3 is TGTGCCAGCAGCAAAAGGGGGACAGGGCTCACAGATACGCAGTATTTT. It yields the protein CASSKRGTGLTDTQYF.

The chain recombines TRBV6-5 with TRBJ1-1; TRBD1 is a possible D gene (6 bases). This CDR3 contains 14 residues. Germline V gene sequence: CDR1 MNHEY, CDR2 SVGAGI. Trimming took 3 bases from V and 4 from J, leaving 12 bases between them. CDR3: CASSYLKGGTEAFF. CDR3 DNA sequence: TGTGCCAGCAGTTATTTAAAGGGGGGCACTGAAGCTTTCTTT.

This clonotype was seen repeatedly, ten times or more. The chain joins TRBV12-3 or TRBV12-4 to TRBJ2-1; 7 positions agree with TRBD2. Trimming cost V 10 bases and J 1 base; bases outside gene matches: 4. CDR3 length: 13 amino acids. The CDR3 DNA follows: TGTGCCATCTCAGCGGGATCCTACAATGAGCAGTTCTTC. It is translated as CAISAGSYNEQFF.

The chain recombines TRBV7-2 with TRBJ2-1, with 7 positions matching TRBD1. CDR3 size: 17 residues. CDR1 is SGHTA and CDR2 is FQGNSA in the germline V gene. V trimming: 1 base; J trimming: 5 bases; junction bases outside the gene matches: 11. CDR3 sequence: CASSLGHGQVSHNEQFF. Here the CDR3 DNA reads TGTGCCAGCAGCTTAGGGCACGGACAGGTTTCTCACAATGAGCAGTTCTTC.

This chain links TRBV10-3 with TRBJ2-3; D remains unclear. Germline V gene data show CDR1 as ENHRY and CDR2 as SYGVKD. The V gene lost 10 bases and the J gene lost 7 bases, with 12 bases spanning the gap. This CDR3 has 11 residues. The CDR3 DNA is TGTGCCACACTCAAGCTACATACGCAGTATTTT. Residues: CATLKLHTQYF.